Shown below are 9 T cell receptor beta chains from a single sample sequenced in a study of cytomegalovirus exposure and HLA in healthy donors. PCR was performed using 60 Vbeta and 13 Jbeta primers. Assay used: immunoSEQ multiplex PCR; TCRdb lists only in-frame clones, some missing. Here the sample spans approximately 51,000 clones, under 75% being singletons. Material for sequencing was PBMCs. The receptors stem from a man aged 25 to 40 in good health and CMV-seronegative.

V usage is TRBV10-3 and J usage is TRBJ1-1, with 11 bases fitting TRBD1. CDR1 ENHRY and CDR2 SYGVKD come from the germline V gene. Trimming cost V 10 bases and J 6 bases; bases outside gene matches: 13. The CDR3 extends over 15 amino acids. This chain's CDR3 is CANRDRGFLLPEAFF. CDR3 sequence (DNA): TGTGCCAACCGGGACAGGGGGTTTCTGCTCCCTGAAGCTTTCTTT.

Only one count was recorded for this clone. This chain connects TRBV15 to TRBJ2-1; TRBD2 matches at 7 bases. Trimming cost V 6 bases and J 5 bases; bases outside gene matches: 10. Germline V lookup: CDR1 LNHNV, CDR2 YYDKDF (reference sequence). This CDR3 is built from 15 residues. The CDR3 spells CATRTHAGVDNEQFF. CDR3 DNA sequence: TGTGCCACCAGGACCCATGCGGGAGTTGACAATGAGCAGTTCTTC.

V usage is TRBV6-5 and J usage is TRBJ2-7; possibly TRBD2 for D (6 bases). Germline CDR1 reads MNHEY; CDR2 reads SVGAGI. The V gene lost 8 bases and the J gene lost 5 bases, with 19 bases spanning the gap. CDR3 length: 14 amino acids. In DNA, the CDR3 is TGTGCCAGCGGGCCCGGGGGTAGCGTACACGAGCAGTACTTC. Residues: CASGPGGSVHEQYF.

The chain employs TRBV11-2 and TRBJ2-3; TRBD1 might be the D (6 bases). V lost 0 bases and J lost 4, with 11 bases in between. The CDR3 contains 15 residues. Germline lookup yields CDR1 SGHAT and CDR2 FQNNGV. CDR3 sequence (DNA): TGTGCCAGCAGCTTAGAACAGGGTATAGCAGATACGCAGTATTTT. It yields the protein CASSLEQGIADTQYF.

The CDR3 is CASGLVRKGGIYRDTEAFF. CDR3 bases: TGTGCTAGTGGTTTGGTAAGGAAAGGGGGTATTTACCGCGACACTGAAGCTTTCTTT. This rearrangement joins TRBV12-5 to TRBJ1-1, with a weak D call TRBD1 (6 bases). V was cut by 0 bases and J by 3 bases, with 23 bases left in between. The CDR3 is 19 amino acids. CDR1 LGHNT and CDR2 FRNRAP come from the germline V gene.

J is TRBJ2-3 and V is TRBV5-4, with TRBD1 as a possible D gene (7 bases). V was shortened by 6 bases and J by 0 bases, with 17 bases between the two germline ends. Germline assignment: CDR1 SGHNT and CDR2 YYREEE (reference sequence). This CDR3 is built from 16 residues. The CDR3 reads CASTHGRDSSTDTQYF. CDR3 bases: TGTGCCAGCACCCACGGGCGGGACAGTAGCACAGATACGCAGTATTTT.

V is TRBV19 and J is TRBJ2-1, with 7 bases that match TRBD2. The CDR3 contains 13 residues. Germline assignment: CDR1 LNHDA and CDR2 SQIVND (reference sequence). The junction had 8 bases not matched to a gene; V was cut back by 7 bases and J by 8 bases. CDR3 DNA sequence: TGTGCCAGTATCGGGGCGGGAGCTTATGAGCAGTTCTTC. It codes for CASIGAGAYEQFF.

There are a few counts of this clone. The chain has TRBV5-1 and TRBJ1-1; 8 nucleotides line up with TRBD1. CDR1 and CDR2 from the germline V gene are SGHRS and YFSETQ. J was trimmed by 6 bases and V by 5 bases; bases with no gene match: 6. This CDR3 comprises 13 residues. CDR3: CASRDREKAEAFF. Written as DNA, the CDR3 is TGCGCCAGCAGGGACAGGGAAAAGGCTGAAGCTTTCTTT.

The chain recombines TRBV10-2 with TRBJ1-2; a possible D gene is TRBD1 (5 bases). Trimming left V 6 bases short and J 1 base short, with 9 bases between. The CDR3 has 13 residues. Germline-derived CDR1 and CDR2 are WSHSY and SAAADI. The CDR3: CASSVTDNYGYTF. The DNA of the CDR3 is TGCGCCAGCAGCGTGACAGATAACTATGGCTACACCTTC.